This section outlines one T cell receptor beta chain sequence together with its context. Its antigen has not been determined. There are no base qualities to consult, and no much larger clone falls within one base. This sample was included in a study of T cells after yellow fever vaccination (dated by TCRdb to the late 2010s). With regard to the full study: Libraries from fractions with low cell numbers were prepared with the SMART-Seq v4 Ultra Low Input RNA kit. To follow T-cell clones before and after primary and booster YFV17D yellow fever vaccination, bulk TCR alpha and beta repertoires were sequenced over time. Two healthy male donors made up the cohort, one aged 18 to 29 years and the other aged 30 to 40 years. Blood was drawn at multiple timepoints before and after primary and secondary immunization, with bulk PBMC replicates and cell subsets isolated. Findings and caveats that apply to the study as a whole: Computational filtering was needed because FACS-sorted repertoires could contain abundant contaminating clonotypes from the bulk population. Because the study included only a couple of donors, the extent to which the findings can be generalized is limited. Compared with the primary T-cell response, the secondary T-cell response was weaker but faster, peaking on day 5 rather than day 15. After the booster, most clones that had expanded after primary vaccination were detected again (about 95% of CD4 and 88% of CD8), suggesting broad maintenance of memory. A small fraction of clonotypes appeared in both the CD4 and CD8 compartments, likely as a result of convergent recombination.

TCRdb shows the sequencer as Illumina NovaSeq 6000. TCR cDNA was synthesized by 5'RACE template switching, which introduced a universal primer site and unique molecular identifiers. Priming for cDNA synthesis came from both the TCR alpha and TCR beta constant segments. Library amplification involved two PCR steps, and the second step added sample barcodes and sequencing adapters. Sequencing of libraries was done on Illumina HiSeq 2500 (2x100 bp) or NovaSeq (2x150 bp). The authors' analysis ran thus. Demultiplexing of reads and collapsing into UMI consensus sequences were performed with MIGEC, and V(D)J alignment was carried out with MiXCR. Using edgeR on replicate PBMC samples, clonotypes were called vaccine-responding if FDR was below 0.01 and the log2 fold change was above 5 up to day 15. Bulk clonotypes were assigned CD4 or CD8 identity according to which sequenced CD4 or CD8 repertoire held them at higher abundance. TCRdb reprocessed the public reads (quality trimming at Q25 with fastp, clone calling with MiXCR) and kept in-frame beta chains. Here each entry gathers all rows of one CDR3 protein and keeps the most common genes and DNA. The V and J calls, along with clone size, are taken from TCRdb and not from the paper's own processing. This sample comprises hundreds of thousands of distinct CDR3 sequences, roughly 20% of them detected only once. Clones ranked in the top ten supply 18% of the sample.

The treatment or condition label on this specimen signifies: live attenuated yellow fever vaccine strain. Two biological replicates of bulk PBMCs were collected at each blood-draw timepoint. A standard Ficoll-Paque protocol was used to isolate PBMCs from peripheral blood. RNA was extracted with TriZol from bulk PBMCs, CD4 and CD8 fractions, and dextramer-positive and dextramer-negative fractions. The clonotype was recovered from a man aged 18 to 29 who received the YFV17D yellow fever vaccine. The source was PBMCs, collected before the yellow fever booster vaccination.

This receptor carries the CDR3 CASSKNQPQHF. The nucleotide sequence is TGTGCCAGCAGTAAGAATCAGCCCCAGCATTTT. Recombination joined TRBV28 with TRBJ1-5; no confident D gene assignment can be made. Inclusive of the bounding cysteine and phenylalanine, the CDR3 is 11 residues long. Just CDR3 DNA is preserved here, 33 bases in frame from base 1. At the junction V is shortened by 5 bases and J by 4 bases, with 3 bases in between. The germline V gene yields MDHEN for CDR1 and SYDVKM for CDR2. The variable domain in full, with residues beyond the CDR3 obtained from the reference TRBV28 and TRBJ1-5 genes, is DVKVTQSSRYLVKRTGEKVFLECVQDMDHENMFWYRQDPGLGLRLIYFSYDVKMKEKGDIPEGYSVSREKKERFSLILESASTNQTSMYLCASSKNQPQHFGDGTRLSIL.